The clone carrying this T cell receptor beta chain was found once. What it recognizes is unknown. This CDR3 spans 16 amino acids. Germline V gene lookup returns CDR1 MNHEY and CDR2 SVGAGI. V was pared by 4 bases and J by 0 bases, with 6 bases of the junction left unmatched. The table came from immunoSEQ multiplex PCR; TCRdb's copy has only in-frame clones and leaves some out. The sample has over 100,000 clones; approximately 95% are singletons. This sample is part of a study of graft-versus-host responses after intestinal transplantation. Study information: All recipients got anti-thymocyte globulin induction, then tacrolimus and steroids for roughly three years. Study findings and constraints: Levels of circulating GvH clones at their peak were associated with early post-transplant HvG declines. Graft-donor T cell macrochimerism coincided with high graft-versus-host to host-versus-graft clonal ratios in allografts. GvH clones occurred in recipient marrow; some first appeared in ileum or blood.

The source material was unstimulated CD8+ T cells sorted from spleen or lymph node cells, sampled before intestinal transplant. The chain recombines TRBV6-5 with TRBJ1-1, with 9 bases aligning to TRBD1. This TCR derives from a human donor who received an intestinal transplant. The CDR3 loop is CASSFNRGPLNTEAFF. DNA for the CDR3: TGTGCCAGCAGTTTCAACAGGGGGCCGTTGAACACTGAAGCTTTCTTT.